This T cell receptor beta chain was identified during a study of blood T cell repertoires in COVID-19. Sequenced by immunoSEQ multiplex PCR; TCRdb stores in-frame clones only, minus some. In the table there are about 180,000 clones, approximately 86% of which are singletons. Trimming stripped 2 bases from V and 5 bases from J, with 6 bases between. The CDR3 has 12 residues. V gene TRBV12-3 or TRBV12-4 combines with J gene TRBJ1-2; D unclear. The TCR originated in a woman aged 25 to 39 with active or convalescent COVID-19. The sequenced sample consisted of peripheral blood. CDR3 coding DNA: TGTGCCAGCAGTTTACAGGCATATGGCTACACCTTC. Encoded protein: CASSLQAYGYTF.